This TCR beta chain was sequenced for a study of CD8 T cells in Susac syndrome. With random hexamers, about 0.5 to 1 ug RNA was reverse transcribed. Amplification of TCR beta CDR3 used immunoSEQ multiplex PCR across 54 Vbeta and 13 Jbeta. TCRdb reprocessed the immunoSEQ multiplex PCR reads via MiXCR and lists one record per CDR3 protein. The sample carries about 120,000 distinct CDR3 sequences, 92% recorded once. The CDR3 length is 16 residues. Per the germline V gene, CDR1 is LGHNA and CDR2 is YSLEER. V lost 1 base and J lost 6, with 18 bases in between. The sequenced sample consisted of CD4+ T cells from PBMCs. The TCR originated in a human donor in good health. V usage is TRBV4-3 and J usage is TRBJ1-2; D is unclear. As DNA, the CDR3 is TGCGCCAGCAGCCAAGGTCCAGATCACAAACGAGATGGCTACACCTTC. Translation: CASSQGPDHKRDGYTF.